The following is a TCR beta chain sequence with its context. What it binds is unknown. The entry originates in a study of T cells in tuberculosis. Study-level results: A GMM-specific repertoire classifier reached around 85% accuracy, AUROC approximately 0.93. Shorter CDR3-alpha in active tuberculosis partly drove smaller distances.

Clones were sequenced by immunoSEQ multiplex PCR, and TCRdb holds only the in-frame ones, with some missing. The sample includes about 53,000 clones, 90% to 95% seen only once; the top ten take approximately 1.5%. Noted time point: new active TB diagnosis, blood taken before or within 7 days of starting treatment. Patients were newly diagnosed, HIV-seronegative, and aged 18 or older. The sample in question was PBMCs, obtained at tuberculosis diagnosis. This TCR was sampled from an adult with tuberculosis.

The CDR3 reads CASRGARANVLTF. The CDR3 region has the DNA TGTGCCAGCAGAGGGGCAAGGGCCAACGTCCTGACTTTC. V is TRBV2 and J is TRBJ2-6; tentatively, D is TRBD1 (5 bases). With 6 bases removed from V and 5 bases from J, the gap between germline ends came to 8 bases. Germline V gene sequence: CDR1 SNHLY, CDR2 FYNNEI. The CDR3 covers 13 residues.